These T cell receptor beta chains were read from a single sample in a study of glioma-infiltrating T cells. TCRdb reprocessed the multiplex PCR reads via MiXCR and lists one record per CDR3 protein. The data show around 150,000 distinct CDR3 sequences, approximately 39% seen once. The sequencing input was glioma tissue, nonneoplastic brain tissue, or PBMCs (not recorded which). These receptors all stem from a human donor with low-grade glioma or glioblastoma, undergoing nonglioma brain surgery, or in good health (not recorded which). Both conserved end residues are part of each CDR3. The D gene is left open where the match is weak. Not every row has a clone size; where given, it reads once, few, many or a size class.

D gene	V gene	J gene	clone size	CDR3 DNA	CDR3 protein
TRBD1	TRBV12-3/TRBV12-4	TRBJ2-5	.	TGTGCCAGCAGCAGACGAGACAGGGGATATGGAGAGACCCAGTACTTC	CASSRRDRGYGETQYF
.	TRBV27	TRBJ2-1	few	TGTGCCAGCAGTTTACCCTCAGGGAGTCGCTCCTACAATGAGCAGTTCTTC	CASSLPSGSRSYNEQFF
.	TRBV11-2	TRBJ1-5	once	TGTGCCAGCAGCTCCAACGTCTCGAGGGATCAGCCCCAGCATTTT	CASSSNVSRDQPQHF
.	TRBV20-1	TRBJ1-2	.	TGCAGTGCTAGAGATGGAATTGTCGATGGCTACACCTTC	CSARDGIVDGYTF
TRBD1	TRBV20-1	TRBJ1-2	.	TGCAGTGCTAGTATTCAAGGGGGCGCGAACTATGGCTACACCTTC	CSASIQGGANYGYTF
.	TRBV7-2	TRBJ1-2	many	TGTGCCAGCAGCTCTTACACCCGGCCCAACTATGGCTACACCTTC	CASSSYTRPNYGYTF
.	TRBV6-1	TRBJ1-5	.	TGTGCCAGCAGGCGAGGGGCTTGGAATCAGCCCCAGCATTTT	CASRRGAWNQPQHF
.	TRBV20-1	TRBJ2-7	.	TGCAGTGCTGAAGGCCGGGCCTACGAGCAGTACTTC	CSAEGRAYEQYF
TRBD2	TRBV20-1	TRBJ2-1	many	TGCAGTGCTATTAGCGGGAGAACGAATGAGCAGTTCTTC	CSAISGRTNEQFF
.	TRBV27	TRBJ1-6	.	TGTGCCAGCAGTTTATCGCGCAGCAGCTCCTATAATTCACCCCTCCACTTT	CASSLSRSSSYNSPLHF
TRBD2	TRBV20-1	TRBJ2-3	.	TGCAGTGCTAGAACGGGGCCCAGCGGGGGCACAGATACGCAGTATTTT	CSARTGPSGGTDTQYF
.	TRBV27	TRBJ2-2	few	TGTGCCAGCAGTTTTCGGGAGAACACCGGGGAGCTGTTTTTT	CASSFRENTGELFF
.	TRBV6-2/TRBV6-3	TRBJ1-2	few	TGTGCCGGAACCAAAAAACGGGGATATGGGCAGCAAGTTAACTATGGCTACACCTTC	CAGTKKRGYGQQVNYGYTF
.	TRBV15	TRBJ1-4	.	TGTGCCACCAGCAGAGATTCCGACAGCAATGAAAAACTGTTTTTT	CATSRDSDSNEKLFF
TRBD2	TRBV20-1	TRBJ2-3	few	TGCAGTGCTGGGAGAAGGACTAGTGGCACAGATACGCAGTATTTT	CSAGRRTSGTDTQYF
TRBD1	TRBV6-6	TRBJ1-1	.	TGTGCCAGCAGTTACCCCGGGACAGGAGGTAACACTGAAGCTTTCTTT	CASSYPGTGGNTEAFF
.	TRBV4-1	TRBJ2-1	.	TGCGCCAGCAGTAGTGGTGGGGGTGAGCAGTTCTTC	CASSSGGGEQFF
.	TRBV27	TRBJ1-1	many	TGTGCCAGCAGTGCATTTTACTGGAACACTGAAGCTTTCTTT	CASSAFYWNTEAFF
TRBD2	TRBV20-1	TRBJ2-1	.	TGCAGTGCTAGATCCTCCTCAGTAGCGGGGGTATACAATGAGCAGTTCTTC	CSARSSSVAGVYNEQFF
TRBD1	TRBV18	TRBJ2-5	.	TGTGCCAGCTCACCGCCTCTGAGACAGGGAGAGACCCAGTACTTC	CASSPPLRQGETQYF
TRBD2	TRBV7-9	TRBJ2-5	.	TGTGCCAGCAGCTTAGAGGGACTAGCCAGGACCCAGTACTTC	CASSLEGLARTQYF
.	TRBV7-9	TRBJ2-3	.	TGTGCCAGCAGCCATCGGACAGGGCTTTTTGGCGGGGGCCATGTGGATACGCAGTATTTT	CASSHRTGLFGGGHVDTQYF
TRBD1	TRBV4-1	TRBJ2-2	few	TGCGCCAGCAGCCAAGACCCAGGGGGAGACACCGGGGAGCTGTTTTTT	CASSQDPGGDTGELFF
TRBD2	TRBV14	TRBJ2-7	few	TGTGCCAGCAGCCGCGGACTAGGGGCCTACGAGCAGTACTTC	CASSRGLGAYEQYF
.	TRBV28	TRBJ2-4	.	TGTGCCAGTGGGCCAGGGGCGAGGTTGGAGGGCAAAAACATTCAGTACTTC	CASGPGARLEGKNIQYF
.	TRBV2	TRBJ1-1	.	TGTGCCAGCAGTTTTGGGAGTTCCACTGAAGCTTTCTTT	CASSFGSSTEAFF
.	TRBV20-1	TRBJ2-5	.	TGCAGTAAAACCTCCCGAGGGTTCCAAGAGACCCAGTACTTC	CSKTSRGFQETQYF
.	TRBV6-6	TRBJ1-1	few	TGTGCCAGCAGTTACTCGCACCTGAACACTGAAGCTTTCTTT	CASSYSHLNTEAFF
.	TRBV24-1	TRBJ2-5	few	TGTGCCACCAGTGTAAGGATTGACAGTATCCAAGAGACCCAGTACTTC	CATSVRIDSIQETQYF
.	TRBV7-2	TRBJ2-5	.	TGTGCCAGCAGCTTCCGGGGGAGCTCCCAAGAGACCCAGTACTTC	CASSFRGSSQETQYF
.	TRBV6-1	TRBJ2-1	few	TGTGCCAGCAGTGCCGGGCCATACAATGAGCAGTTCTTC	CASSAGPYNEQFF
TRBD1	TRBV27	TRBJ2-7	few	TGTGCCAGCAGTTACTCCGACAGGGACGAGCAGTACTTC	CASSYSDRDEQYF
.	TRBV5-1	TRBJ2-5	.	TGCGCCAGCAGCTTGACAGGGATAGAGACCCAGTACTTC	CASSLTGIETQYF
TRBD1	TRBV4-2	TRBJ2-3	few	TGTGCCAGCAGCTCCGGGACAGGAGACACAGATACGCAGTATTTT	CASSSGTGDTDTQYF
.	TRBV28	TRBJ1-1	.	TGTGCCAGCAATGAAGGACAGTTAACTGAAGCTTTCTTT	CASNEGQLTEAFF
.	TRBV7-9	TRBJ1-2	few	TGTGCCAGCAATCCGGGAGTTCATAACTATGGCTACACCTTC	CASNPGVHNYGYTF
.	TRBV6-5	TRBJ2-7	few	TGTGCCAGCAGTCACCCGAGGCAAGAGCAGTACTTC	CASSHPRQEQYF
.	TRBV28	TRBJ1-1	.	TGTGCCAGCAGCTCACCCGGGGGAAACACTGAAGCTTTCTTT	CASSSPGGNTEAFF
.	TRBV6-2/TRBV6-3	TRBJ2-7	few	TGTGCCAGCAGTTACTTTATAACGGGACGGAGATACGAGCAGTACTTC	CASSYFITGRRYEQYF
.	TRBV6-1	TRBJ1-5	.	TGTGCCAGCTCGCGGGCGTATAGCAATCAGCCCCAGCATTTT	CASSRAYSNQPQHF
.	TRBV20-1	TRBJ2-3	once	TGCAGTGCTAGTTCCCCTTGGGGCGAGCGGAGCACAGATACGCAGTATTTT	CSASSPWGERSTDTQYF
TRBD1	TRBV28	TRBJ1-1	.	TGTGCCAGCAGGGGGGCAGGGGGCACTCTCTCCACTGAAGCTTTCTTT	CASRGAGGTLSTEAFF
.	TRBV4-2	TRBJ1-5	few	TGTGCCAGCAGCCAACCCTCTGATACGGCCGGGGGCCAGCCCCAGCATTTT	CASSQPSDTAGGQPQHF
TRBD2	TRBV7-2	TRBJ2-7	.	TGTGCCAGCAGCTTAGATAGCGGGAGAACCTACGAGCAGTACTTC	CASSLDSGRTYEQYF
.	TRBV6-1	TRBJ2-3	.	TGTGCCAGCAGTAAGCTAGAGGGAAGAGATACGCAGTATTTT	CASSKLEGRDTQYF
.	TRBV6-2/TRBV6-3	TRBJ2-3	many	TGTGCCAGCAGTTACCCCCCCCTGACTAGGGCAGATACGCAGTATTTT	CASSYPPLTRADTQYF
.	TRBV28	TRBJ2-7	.	TGTGCCAGCACATACACAGGGCATAGGGCCTACGAGCAGTACTTC	CASTYTGHRAYEQYF
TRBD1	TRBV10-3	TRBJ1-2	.	TGTGCCATCAGTGAGCCGACAGGGAGAATTGGCTACACCTTC	CAISEPTGRIGYTF
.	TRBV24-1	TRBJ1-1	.	TGTGCCACCAGTAGGCAGGAAACCACTGAAGCTTTCTTT	CATSRQETTEAFF
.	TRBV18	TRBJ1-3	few	TGTGCCAGCTCATCGGACCCCTCTGGAAACACCATATATTTT	CASSSDPSGNTIYF
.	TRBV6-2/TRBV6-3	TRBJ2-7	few	TGTGCCAGCAGTTACGGGGCGTCCTACGAGCAGTACTTC	CASSYGASYEQYF
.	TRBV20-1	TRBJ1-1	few	TGCAGTGCGAGAAACAGGGTTGGGAACACTGAAGCTTTCTTT	CSARNRVGNTEAFF
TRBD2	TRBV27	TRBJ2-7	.	TGTGCCAGCAGGGGGACTAGCGGACTAGGGGAAGAGCAGTACTTC	CASRGTSGLGEEQYF
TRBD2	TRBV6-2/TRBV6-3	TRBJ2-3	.	TGTGCCAGCAGCGAAGGGACTAGCGGCACAGATACGCAGTATTTT	CASSEGTSGTDTQYF
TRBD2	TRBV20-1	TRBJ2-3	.	TGCAGTGCTAGAATAGCGGGAGACGTAGATACGCAGTATTTT	CSARIAGDVDTQYF
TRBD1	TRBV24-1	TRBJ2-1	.	TGTGCCACCTCAGGGGGCTGGGGTGATGAGCAGTTCTTC	CATSGGWGDEQFF
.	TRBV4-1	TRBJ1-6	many	TGCGCCAGCAGCCAAGTTGGACTGCCTAATTCACCCCTCCACTTT	CASSQVGLPNSPLHF
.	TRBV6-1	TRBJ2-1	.	TGTGCCGGCACGGTAGGCCCCGAAATGGAGCAGTTCTTC	CAGTVGPEMEQFF